The 11 T cell receptor beta chains given below trace back to one sample, sequenced in a study of blood T cells in healthy people across ages. A second PCR of roughly 7 to 11 cycles used a sample-barcoded 5' primer and a J-beta primer mix. TCRdb analysed the 5' RACE reads with MiXCR anew, one entry per CDR3 protein. The sample gives 800,000 or so distinct CDR3 sequences, about half of which show up once; around 18% is in the top ten. Input material: blood. These receptors originate from a man at least 80 years old in good health.

This clonotype was detected only a few times. The chain uses TRBV6-2 or TRBV6-3 and TRBJ2-4; D assignment may be TRBD1 or TRBD2 (5 bases each). The J call may be wrong; the DNA end is better matched by TRBJ2-5. This CDR3 comprises 15 residues. Germline V gives CDR1 MNHEY, CDR2 SVGEGT. The CDR3 DNA is TGTGCCAGCAGTCACGGGATGGGGCCCCAAGAGACCCAGTACTTC. Residues: CASSHGMGPQETQYF.

This clonotype was seen a handful of times. The J gene is TRBJ2-7, the V gene TRBV24-1; 7 bases agree with TRBD1. The CDR3 totals 16 residues. V was clipped by 1 base and J by 7 bases; unmatched bases: 12. CDR1 and CDR2 from the germline V gene are KGHDR and SFDVKD. The CDR3 spells CATSDLRGLSQDEQYF. CDR3 DNA sequence: TGTGCCACCAGTGATTTAAGGGGGCTGTCACAGGATGAGCAGTACTTC.

This clonotype has just a few counts. The rearrangement uses TRBV29-1 and TRBJ2-1; D uncertain. The V and J ends lost 3 bases and 3 bases respectively, with 12 bases between them. The CDR3 loop spans 14 amino acids. Germline CDR1 and CDR2: SQVTM and ANQGSEA. CDR3 sequence: CSVENPSYYNEQFF. In DNA form, the CDR3 reads TGCAGCGTTGAGAACCCAAGCTACTACAATGAGCAGTTCTTC.

The sample holds a few counts of this clonotype. The CDR3 loop reads CASSPGQVLSSPLHF. In DNA, the CDR3 is TGTGCCAGCTCACCAGGACAGGTTCTTTCTTCACCCCTCCACTTT. The chain joins TRBV18 to TRBJ1-6, with TRBD1 matching over 7 bases. After removal of 2 bases from V and 9 bases from J, the junction contained 7 bases not matched to a gene. Germline CDR1 and CDR2: KGHSH and LQKENI. The CDR3 loop spans 15 amino acids. The full variable domain, rest sourced from reference TRBV18 and TRBJ1-6, is NAGVMQNPRHLVRRRGQEARLRCSPMKGHSHVYWYRQLPEEGLKFMVYLQKENIIDESGMPKERFSAEFPKEGPSILRIQQVVRGDSAAYFCASSPGQVLSSPLHFGNGTRLTVT.

J is TRBJ2-3 and V is TRBV28; TRBD2 agrees at 12 bases. The germline gives CDR1 MDHEN, CDR2 SYDVKM. The length of the CDR3 is 15 residues. V dropped 6 bases and J dropped 4; count of bases not matched to a gene: 5. The CDR3 DNA sequence: TGTGCCAGCAGGCCTCTAGCGGGAGGGCCAGATACGCAGTATTTT. Translating it yields CASRPLAGGPDTQYF.

The chain has TRBV3-1 and TRBJ2-3; D possibly corresponds to TRBD1 (6 bases). V shed 5 bases and J shed 4 bases, with 13 bases lying between them. Germline values: CDR1 LGHDT, CDR2 YNNKEL (reference sequence). The CDR3 totals 14 residues. This CDR3 is CASSLQGPADTQYF. CDR3 DNA sequence: TGTGCCAGCAGCTTACAGGGTCCGGCAGATACGCAGTATTTT.

This clonotype was counted once. The rearrangement uses TRBV2 and TRBJ2-3; either TRBD1 or TRBD2 may fit D (5 bases each). Trimming took off 5 bases at V and 4 bases at J, with 25 bases between the two ends. This CDR3 has 18 residues. CDR1 is SNHLY, CDR2 FYNNEI, per germline. Here the CDR3 DNA reads TGTGCCAGCAGTTGGGACCGCCGGGGCTATGATTCCCCAGATACGCAGTATTTT. This gives the protein CASSWDRRGYDSPDTQYF.

On this clonotype itself: Being one base from a much bigger clone, this may be a read error. The chain links TRBV15 to TRBJ2-1, with TRBD2 matching over 9 bases. The CDR3 runs to 15 residues. V dropped 3 bases and J dropped 9; count of bases not matched to a gene: 9. Germline V gene lookup returns CDR1 LNHNV and CDR2 YYDKDF (reference sequence). CDR3 nucleotide sequence: TGTGCCACCAGCAGGGGACGAGCGGGAGGTACTGAGCAGTTCTTC. The encoded protein is CATSRGRAGGTEQFF.

This clonotype has only a few counts. The rearrangement joins TRBV6-6 to TRBJ2-7, with unresolved D. Germline-derived CDR1 and CDR2 are MNHNY and SVGAGI (reference sequence). The V and J ends lost 5 bases and 0 bases respectively, with 14 bases between them. The CDR3 has 15 residues. The CDR3 reads CASSVTGISSYEQYF. CDR3 bases: TGTGCCAGCAGTGTAACGGGTATTAGCTCCTACGAGCAGTACTTC.

This clonotype was counted between two and nine times. V is TRBV7-2 and J is TRBJ2-7; D not resolved. CDR3 size: 13 residues. In germline, CDR1 is SGHTA, CDR2 FQGNSA. V was cut by 6 bases and J by 0 bases, with 9 bases left in between. The CDR3 DNA reads TGTGCCAGCAGACCATTAAGCTCCTACGAGCAGTACTTC. It codes for CASRPLSSYEQYF.

The V gene is TRBV5-1, the J gene TRBJ2-1; tentative D call: TRBD1 (6 bases). The CDR3 is made up of 14 amino acids. V lost 0 bases and J lost 5, with 9 bases in between. The germline V gene encodes CDR1 SGHRS and CDR2 YFSETQ. CDR3 amino acids: CASSLGGPHNEQFF. CDR3 nucleotide sequence: TGCGCCAGCAGCTTGGGGGGGCCCCACAATGAGCAGTTCTTC.